The present T cell receptor beta chain was sequenced within a study of long-term antiretroviral therapy in people with HIV. Deletions cut 0 bases from V and 2 bases from J, with 9 bases between. Per germline, CDR1 SGDLS and CDR2 YYNGEE. The CDR3 spans 14 residues. At survey level, the immunoSEQ assay was run in its v3.0 version. This table comes from immunoSEQ multiplex PCR, and its TCRdb copy is limited to in-frame clones, with some not included. The table has about 35,000 clones, around 79% seen once. This rearrangement joins TRBV9 to TRBJ2-7, with D perhaps being TRBD1 or TRBD2 (6 bases each). This receptor was identified in a man aged 50 to 59 with HIV. This sample comprised unsorted PBMCs, obtained 3 years after starting antiretroviral therapy. CDR3 amino acids: CASSVEGGPYEQYF. CDR3 DNA sequence: TGTGCCAGCAGCGTAGAGGGGGGCCCCTACGAGCAGTACTTC.